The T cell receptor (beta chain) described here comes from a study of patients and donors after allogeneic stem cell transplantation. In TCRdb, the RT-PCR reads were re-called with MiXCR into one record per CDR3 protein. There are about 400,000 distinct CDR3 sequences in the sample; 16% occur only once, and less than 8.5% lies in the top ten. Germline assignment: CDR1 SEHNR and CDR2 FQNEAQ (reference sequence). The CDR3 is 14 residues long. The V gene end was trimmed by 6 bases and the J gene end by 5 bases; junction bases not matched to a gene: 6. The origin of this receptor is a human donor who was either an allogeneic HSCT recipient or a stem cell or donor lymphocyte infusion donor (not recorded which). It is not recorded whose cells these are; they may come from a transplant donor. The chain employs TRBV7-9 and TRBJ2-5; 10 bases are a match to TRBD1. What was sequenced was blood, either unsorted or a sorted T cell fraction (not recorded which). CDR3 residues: CASSSTGGLETQYF. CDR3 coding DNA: TGTGCCAGCAGTTCGACAGGGGGCCTTGAGACCCAGTACTTC.